A single sample is the source of the 21 T cell receptor beta chains below, sequenced in a study of blood T cell repertoires in COVID-19. Some clones are missing from TCRdb's copy, which holds only in-frame ones; the method was immunoSEQ multiplex PCR. The sample lists about 140,000 clones; more than 80% were seen once. The material sequenced was peripheral blood. The receptors were sampled from a woman of 80 years or more in a cohort sampled during active or convalescent COVID-19.

This rearrangement joins TRBV18 to TRBJ2-3; 8 bases are shared with TRBD1. Germline V CDR1 and CDR2: KGHSH, LQKENI. V lost 5 bases and J lost 3; bases outside the gene matches: 7. The CDR3 is 15 amino acids. In DNA, the CDR3 is TGTGCCAGCTCAGAGGACAGGGTGAGAACAGATACGCAGTATTTT. It yields the protein CASSEDRVRTDTQYF.

The V gene is TRBV5-1, the J gene TRBJ1-1; possible D gene TRBD1, 5 bases. Germline V gene lookup returns CDR1 SGHRS and CDR2 YFSETQ. The CDR3 is 15 amino acids. V was pared by 0 bases and J by 4 bases, with 13 bases between. CDR3 region: CASSLAGAGSTEAFF. Written as DNA, the CDR3 is TGCGCCAGCAGCTTGGCTGGGGCAGGGTCCACTGAAGCTTTCTTT.

The chain has TRBV11-2 and TRBJ2-7; D is possibly TRBD2 (6 bases). This CDR3 spans 13 amino acids. Trimming stripped 6 bases from V and 1 base from J, with 10 bases between. Germline assignment: CDR1 SGHAT and CDR2 FQNNGV. The CDR3 DNA reads TGTGCCAGCAGACGACTAGGGTCCTACGAGCAGTACTTC. It codes for CASRRLGSYEQYF. Full variable domain (missing parts from reference TRBV11-2 and TRBJ2-7): EAGVAQSPRYKIIEKRQSVAFWCNPISGHATLYWYQQILGQGPKLLIQFQNNGVVDDSQLPKDRFSAERLKGVDSTLKIQPAKLEDSAVYLCASRRLGSYEQYFGPGTRLTVT.

This clone was observed a handful of times. The chain joins TRBV7-2 to TRBJ1-3; TRBD1 is a possible D gene (5 bases). Germline V gives CDR1 SGHTA, CDR2 FQGNSA. This CDR3 comprises 14 residues. V lost 5 bases, J lost 4 bases, and 12 bases lay in between. CDR3 in DNA: TGTGCCAGCAGCCGGCCTAGGGGAGGAAACACCATATATTTT. Encoded protein: CASSRPRGGNTIYF.

V gene TRBV18 combines with J gene TRBJ1-3; the D gene is possibly TRBD1 (6 bases). The CDR3 length is 17 residues. The V end was cut by 5 bases, the J end by 7 bases, with 24 bases between. The germline V gene encodes CDR1 KGHSH and CDR2 LQKENI. CDR3: CASSAPWGLLPGNTIYF. Here the CDR3 DNA reads TGTGCCAGCTCAGCTCCCTGGGGGCTACTCCCCGGGAACACCATATATTTT.

The chain couples TRBV18 to TRBJ2-3; 11 positions match TRBD1. Germline loops: CDR1 KGHSH, CDR2 LQKENI. This CDR3 is built from 18 residues. V shed 4 bases, J shed 4 bases, and the junction held 13 bases outside the gene matches. The CDR3 is CASSQTYGQGAMSDTQYF. CDR3 nucleotides: TGTGCCAGCTCACAGACTTATGGACAGGGGGCGATGTCAGATACGCAGTATTTT.

This chain connects TRBV11-2 to TRBJ2-3; the match to TRBD2 covers 7 bases. The junction had 3 bases not matched to a gene; V was cut back by 1 base and J by 5 bases. Germline V CDR1 and CDR2: SGHAT, FQNNGV. The CDR3 has 14 amino acids. DNA for the CDR3: TGTGCCAGCAGCTTAGGGGGGGGTAGAGATACGCAGTATTTT. It specifies CASSLGGGRDTQYF.

The CDR3 DNA sequence: TGCAGCGTTTTGGACAGGAGCTATGGCTACACCTTC. Translating gives CSVLDRSYGYTF. The chain couples TRBV29-1 to TRBJ1-2; 7 bases are shared with TRBD1. The CDR3 runs to 12 residues. The J segment lost 4 bases and the V segment lost 5 bases, leaving 4 bases of the junction unmatched. Germline lookup yields CDR1 SQVTM and CDR2 ANQGSEA.

The chain has TRBV5-4 and TRBJ2-1, with 9 bases that match TRBD1. The CDR3 extends over 15 amino acids. The V and J ends lost 6 bases and 1 base, in that order; junction bases with no gene match: 5. The germline CDR1 and CDR2 sequences are SGHNT and YYREEE (reference sequence). Here the CDR3 reads CASTRTGASYNEQFF. CDR3 nucleotides: TGTGCCAGCACCCGGACAGGGGCGTCCTACAATGAGCAGTTCTTC.

CDR3 DNA sequence: TGTGCCAGCAGCTCAGCGGAGTACCAAGAGACCCAGTACTTC. This encodes CASSSAEYQETQYF. The genes are TRBV7-9 and TRBJ2-5; perhaps TRBD2 as D (5 bases). The V and J ends lost 4 bases and 0 bases respectively, with 9 bases between them. Per germline, CDR1 SEHNR and CDR2 FQNEAQ (reference sequence). The CDR3 totals 14 residues. The full variable domain, its missing parts supplied by reference TRBV7-9 and TRBJ2-5, is DTGVSQNPRHKITKRGQNVTFRCDPISEHNRLYWYRQTLGQGPEFLTYFQNEAQLEKSRLLSDRFSAERPKGSFSTLEIQRTEQGDSAMYLCASSSAEYQETQYFGPGTRLLVL.

The chain carries TRBV4-2 and TRBJ1-1; D is unclear. This CDR3 is built from 15 residues. V was shortened by 4 bases and J by 3 bases, with 15 bases between the two germline ends. The germline CDR1 and CDR2 sequences are LGHNA and YNFKEQ. CDR3 amino acids: CASSLTSGWDTEAFF. For the CDR3, the DNA is TGTGCCAGCAGCCTTACTTCGGGTTGGGACACTGAAGCTTTCTTT.

This clone was seen only once. The chain recombines TRBV28 with TRBJ1-2; D perhaps matches TRBD1 (5 bases). The CDR3 length is 14 residues. Trimming shortened V by 4 bases and J by 4 bases, and 13 bases separated the two germline ends. Germline V gene data show CDR1 as MDHEN and CDR2 as SYDVKM. CDR3 bases: TGTGCCAGCAGTTGGGGCAGTCCTCGCTATGGCTACACCTTC. Translating it yields CASSWGSPRYGYTF.

The V and J genes are TRBV25-1 and TRBJ2-3; D perhaps matches TRBD2 (6 bases). The germline V gene has CDR1 MGHDK and CDR2 SYGVNS. Trimming took 1 base from V and 6 from J, leaving 14 bases between them. There are 15 residues in the CDR3. CDR3: CASSESLVRGDTQYF. DNA of the CDR3: TGTGCCAGCAGTGAATCTTTGGTTCGGGGGGATACGCAGTATTTT.

This rearrangement joins TRBV2 to TRBJ2-3; 10 bases line up with TRBD1. Looked up from germline, CDR1 is SNHLY and CDR2 is FYNNEI. CDR3 length equals 15 residues. Trimming removed 7 bases from V and 5 bases from J; junction bases left unmatched: 9. The CDR3, as DNA: TGTGCCAGCAAGGGATCGACAGGGGGCGGAGATACGCAGTATTTT. Translating it yields CASKGSTGGGDTQYF.

This chain joins TRBV7-6 and TRBJ2-2; perhaps TRBD1 as D (5 bases). Germline-derived CDR1 and CDR2 are SGHVS and FNYEAQ. V shed 5 bases and J shed 2 bases, with 12 bases lying between them. This CDR3 is 15 amino acids long. The CDR3 protein is CASSHIRGNTGELFF. CDR3 nucleotide sequence: TGTGCCAGCAGCCACATTAGGGGCAACACCGGGGAGCTGTTTTTT.

J is TRBJ2-3 and V is TRBV10-3, with 7 nucleotides matching TRBD1. Trimming took 6 bases from V and 5 from J; bases not matched to a gene: 2. The CDR3 consists of 12 residues. Germline CDR1 is ENHRY and CDR2 is SYGVKD. CDR3 DNA: TGTGCCATCAGAACAGGGGTAGATACGCAGTATTTT. Amino acids: CAIRTGVDTQYF.

The chain recombines TRBV5-1 with TRBJ2-7; 12 nucleotides agree with TRBD2. The CDR3 spans 19 residues. V trimming: 4 bases; J trimming: 0 bases; junction bases outside the gene matches: 14. Per germline, CDR1 SGHRS and CDR2 YFSETQ. CDR3 sequence: CASSRYLLAGGLSSYEQYF. CDR3 bases: TGCGCCAGCAGCCGGTACCTACTAGCGGGGGGCCTGAGCTCCTACGAGCAGTACTTC.

V and J are TRBV10-3 and TRBJ2-7; TRBD2 matches at 13 bases. Germline assignment: CDR1 ENHRY and CDR2 SYGVKD. This CDR3 contains 15 residues. J was trimmed by 7 bases and V by 2 bases; bases with no gene match: 5. The CDR3 reads CAISETGLAGVEQYF. In nucleotides, the CDR3 is TGTGCCATCAGTGAGACAGGACTAGCGGGGGTAGAGCAGTACTTC.

About this clone itself: The same CDR3 also results from other DNA sequences found in this sample. The J gene is TRBJ2-6, the V gene TRBV5-1; no firm D call. V was clipped by 0 bases and J by 0 bases, with 7 bases between them. CDR1 is SGHRS and CDR2 is YFSETQ in the germline V gene. CDR3 size: 16 residues. The CDR3 spells CASSLGQISGANVLTF. The CDR3 DNA sequence: TGCGCCAGCAGCTTGGGGCAGATCTCTGGGGCCAACGTCCTGACTTTC.

The chain recombines TRBV7-6 with TRBJ2-7, with a weak D call TRBD2 (5 bases). Germline values: CDR1 SGHVS, CDR2 FNYEAQ. The CDR3 consists of 15 residues. V was pared by 0 bases and J by 7 bases, with 16 bases between. The CDR3 region has the DNA TGTGCCAGCAGCTTAGCCACTAGGTTTATTCGGGAGCAGTACTTC. It encodes CASSLATRFIREQYF.

The CDR3 region has the DNA TGTGCCAGCAGTGATCCAGAACCCTACAATGAGCAGTTCTTC. Amino acid sequence: CASSDPEPYNEQFF. The chain recombines TRBV25-1 with TRBJ2-1; no reliable D call. Looked up from germline, CDR1 is MGHDK and CDR2 is SYGVNS. V lost 3 bases and J 2 bases, leaving 8 bases between the germline ends. The CDR3 is made up of 14 amino acids.